Each of the 22 T cell receptor beta chains below was sequenced from the same sample in a study of T cell changes during pregnancy in multiple sclerosis. Produced via immunoSEQ multiplex PCR; TCRdb's table is partial and in-frame only. The data contain around 92,000 clones, approximately 92% of them singletons. This material consisted of peripheral blood, taken in the first trimester of pregnancy. The receptors were sampled from a female donor with multiple sclerosis, enrolled in a pregnancy study.

The J gene is TRBJ2-7, the V gene TRBV27; 7 bases agree with TRBD1. The CDR3 loop spans 14 amino acids. Germline CDR1 and CDR2: MNHEY and SMNVEV (reference sequence). Losses at the gene ends were 5 bases for V and 2 bases for J; bases not matched to a gene: 6. In DNA, the CDR3 is TGTGCCAGCAGTCTGACAGGGTCTCCCTACGAGCAGTACTTC. Amino acids: CASSLTGSPYEQYF.

This chain connects TRBV2 to TRBJ2-7; no clear D gene. The germline V gene has CDR1 SNHLY and CDR2 FYNNEI. This CDR3 region has 11 residues. V was clipped by 8 bases and J by 6 bases, with 11 bases between them. This CDR3 reads CASLYSVEQYF. The DNA of the CDR3 is TGTGCCAGCCTCTATAGTGTCGAGCAGTACTTC.

The gene calls are TRBV15 and TRBJ2-7; TRBD2 matches at 11 bases. The length of the CDR3 is 18 residues. V lost 0 bases and J lost 0; bases outside the gene matches: 7. Germline lookup yields CDR1 LNHNV and CDR2 YYDKDF (reference sequence). DNA of the CDR3: TGTGCCACCAGCAGAGAAACCCTAGCGGGGGGAAGCTCCTACGAGCAGTACTTC. It specifies CATSRETLAGGSSYEQYF.

The chain combines TRBV5-1 with TRBJ1-1; 9 bases are a match to TRBD1. CDR1 is SGHRS and CDR2 is YFSETQ in the germline V gene. The CDR3 extends over 14 amino acids. The V and J ends lost 5 bases and 2 bases, in that order; junction bases with no gene match: 4. The CDR3 DNA sequence: TGCGCCAGCAGGGGACAGGGTTTCAACACTGAAGCTTTCTTT. This codes for CASRGQGFNTEAFF. Full variable domain (rest looked up from reference TRBV5-1 and TRBJ1-1): KAGVTQTPRYLIKTRGQQVTLSCSPISGHRSVSWYQQTPGQGLQFLFEYFSETQRNKGNFPGRFSGRQFSNSRSEMNVSTLELGDSALYLCASRGQGFNTEAFFGQGTRLTVV.

The J gene is TRBJ2-5, the V gene TRBV7-3, with 7 positions matching TRBD2. The CDR3 is 14 residues long. Germline CDR1 reads SGHTA; CDR2 reads FQGTGA. The V gene end was trimmed by 3 bases and the J gene end by 3 bases; junction bases not matched to a gene: 4. Written as DNA, the CDR3 is TGTGCCAGCAGCTTCATTGGGAGGGAAGAGACCCAGTACTTC. Protein product: CASSFIGREETQYF.

The chain recombines TRBV27 with TRBJ1-1; no definite D call. CDR1 MNHEY and CDR2 SMNVEV come from the germline V gene (reference sequence). V lost 2 bases and J lost 1, with 5 bases in between. The CDR3 loop spans 13 amino acids. The CDR3 DNA follows: TGTGCCAGCAGTTTAGTGGCGAACACTGAAGCTTTCTTT. It specifies CASSLVANTEAFF.

The gene calls are TRBV5-1 and TRBJ2-1; 12 bases align to TRBD2. The CDR3 sequence is 13 residues long. Germline V lookup: CDR1 SGHRS, CDR2 YFSETQ. V was clipped by 4 bases and J by 14 bases; unmatched bases: 7. CDR3 nucleotides: TGCGCCAGCAGCCCTCTAGCGGGGGGGGAGGAGTTCTTC. Translation gives CASSPLAGGEEFF.

The chain is built from TRBV9 and TRBJ2-7, with TRBD2 matching over 12 bases. The length of the CDR3 is 16 residues. Germline V gene data show CDR1 as SGDLS and CDR2 as YYNGEE. J gave up 8 bases and V 4 bases, and 13 bases lay outside the gene matches. In DNA, the CDR3 is TGTGCCAGCAGCCCATACAGGACTAGCGGGGATTCGCAGCAGTACTTC. Its translation is CASSPYRTSGDSQQYF.

This sequence joins TRBV5-4 and TRBJ2-3; 7 bases line up with TRBD1. Trimming removed 3 bases from V and 2 bases from J; junction bases left unmatched: 9. The length of the CDR3 is 16 residues. Germline CDR1 is SGHNT and CDR2 is YYREEE (reference sequence). In DNA form, the CDR3 reads TGTGCCAGCAGCTCAGGGGGTGATCGGGACACAGATACGCAGTATTTT. Amino acid sequence: CASSSGGDRDTDTQYF. Combining the CDR3 with reference TRBV5-4 and TRBJ2-3 gives the whole variable domain ETGVTQSPTHLIKTRGQQVTLRCSSQSGHNTVSWYQQALGQGPQFIFQYYREEENGRGNFPPRFSGLQFPNYSSELNVNALELDDSALYLCASSSGGDRDTDTQYFGPGTRLTVL.

This chain uses TRBV7-9 with TRBJ2-1; D unclear. The CDR3 loop spans 13 amino acids. Trimming removed 5 bases from V and 4 bases from J, with 9 bases in between. Germline V gene lookup returns CDR1 SEHNR and CDR2 FQNEAQ (reference sequence). The CDR3 bases are TGTGCCAGCAGCGAGAATGAGTACAATGAGCAGTTCTTC. Residues: CASSENEYNEQFF.

This sequence joins TRBV7-2 and TRBJ2-5; 7 bases are shared with TRBD2. J gave up 5 bases and V 0 bases, and 3 bases lay outside the gene matches. This CDR3 has 14 residues. Germline V gene data show CDR1 as SGHTA and CDR2 as FQGNSA. This chain's CDR3 is CASSLAAGSETQYF. CDR3 coding DNA: TGTGCCAGCAGCTTAGCAGCGGGAAGTGAGACCCAGTACTTC.

J is TRBJ1-2 and V is TRBV27, with D possibly being TRBD1 (5 bases). V dropped 7 bases and J dropped 7 bases, with 19 bases sitting between them. This CDR3 contains 14 residues. Per the germline V gene, CDR1 is MNHEY and CDR2 is SMNVEV (reference sequence). CDR3 coding DNA: TGTGCCAGCACCCCCTCGGGGAGGGACTCTGGCTACACCTTC. The encoded protein is CASTPSGRDSGYTF.

The genes are TRBV7-2 and TRBJ1-2; D remains ambiguous. The CDR3 has 11 amino acids. V was cut by 6 bases and J by 7 bases, with 9 bases left in between. Germline lookup yields CDR1 SGHTA and CDR2 FQGNSA. CDR3 sequence (DNA): TGTGCCAGCAGTCCTCCCCTTGGCTACACCTTC. Translated, it gives CASSPPLGYTF.

The chain employs TRBV6-1 and TRBJ2-7, with D possibly being TRBD2 (6 bases). The CDR3 runs 15 residues. Deletions cut 1 base from V and 7 bases from J, with 17 bases between. In germline, CDR1 is MNHNS, CDR2 SASEGT. For the CDR3, the DNA is TGTGCCAGCAGTGAAGGAACGGTGGGACTTGGGGAGCAGTACTTC. Translation: CASSEGTVGLGEQYF.

The chain carries TRBV5-5 and TRBJ2-3; a weak D match, TRBD2 (6 bases). The germline V gene encodes CDR1 SGHKS and CDR2 YYEKEE (reference sequence). This CDR3 has 15 amino acids. Trimming pared 5 bases from V and 2 bases from J, leaving 15 bases between. The CDR3 DNA reads as TGTGCCAGCAGGCAGTCCGGGGGTAACACAGATACGCAGTATTTT. The encoded protein is CASRQSGGNTDTQYF.

This chain links TRBV14 with TRBJ1-2, with 8 positions matching TRBD1. This CDR3 has 15 residues. Germline CDR1 and CDR2: SGHDN and FVKESK. Trimming took 4 bases from V and 5 from J; bases not matched to a gene: 9. The CDR3 sequence is CASSPDGTGSYGYTF. The CDR3 DNA follows: TGTGCCAGCAGCCCTGATGGGACAGGATCGTATGGCTACACCTTC.

J is TRBJ2-2 and V is TRBV7-9, with D tentatively TRBD1 (5 bases). The germline CDR1 and CDR2 sequences are SEHNR and FQNEAQ (reference sequence). V was trimmed by 5 bases and J by 7 bases, leaving 11 bases between them. This CDR3 is 13 amino acids long. CDR3 protein: CASSPSGIGELFF. In DNA form, the CDR3 reads TGTGCCAGCAGCCCTTCAGGGATCGGGGAGCTGTTTTTT.

This clone appeared once. The gene calls are TRBV27 and TRBJ2-2, with 8 bases aligning to TRBD1. Germline V gives CDR1 MNHEY, CDR2 SMNVEV (reference sequence). V gave up 5 bases and J gave up 3 bases; unmatched junction bases: 5. The CDR3 loop spans 15 amino acids. The CDR3 nucleotides read TGTGCCAGCAGTCCGGGGACAGGAGACACCGGGGAGCTGTTTTTT. It yields the protein CASSPGTGDTGELFF.

The J gene is TRBJ1-1, the V gene TRBV20-1, with TRBD1 as a possible D gene (6 bases). This CDR3 has 11 residues. With 5 bases removed from V and 8 bases from J, the gap between germline ends came to 12 bases. Germline assignment: CDR1 DFQATT and CDR2 SNEGSKA (reference sequence). The CDR3 nucleotides are TGCAGTGCTCGACCGGGACAAGAAGCTTTCTTT. Its protein is CSARPGQEAFF.

The V and J genes are TRBV27 and TRBJ2-2, with TRBD1 identical over 7 bases. Trimming at V came to 5 bases and at J to 5 bases, leaving 8 bases not matched to a gene. This CDR3 has 15 residues. In germline, CDR1 is MNHEY, CDR2 SMNVEV (reference sequence). The CDR3, as DNA: TGTGCCAGCAGTCTACGACAGGGCTCGACCGGGGAGCTGTTTTTT. Protein product: CASSLRQGSTGELFF.

V and J are TRBV9 and TRBJ2-3; D unresolved. This CDR3 region has 19 residues. Germline CDR1 is SGDLS and CDR2 is YYNGEE. V was pared by 2 bases and J by 3 bases, with 25 bases between. Here the CDR3 reads CASSVFGFGLTGGTDTQYF. CDR3 nucleotides: TGTGCCAGCAGCGTCTTCGGATTTGGTCTCACCGGCGGAACAGATACGCAGTATTTT.

V usage is TRBV6-1 and J usage is TRBJ1-2; D gene unclear. The CDR3 length is 13 residues. Per the germline V gene, CDR1 is MNHNS and CDR2 is SASEGT. Between the trimmed V and J ends, which lost 0 bases and 7 bases, there was a span of 9 bases. CDR3 loop: CASSEASSSGYTF. CDR3 bases: TGTGCCAGCAGTGAAGCTAGCTCGTCTGGCTACACCTTC.